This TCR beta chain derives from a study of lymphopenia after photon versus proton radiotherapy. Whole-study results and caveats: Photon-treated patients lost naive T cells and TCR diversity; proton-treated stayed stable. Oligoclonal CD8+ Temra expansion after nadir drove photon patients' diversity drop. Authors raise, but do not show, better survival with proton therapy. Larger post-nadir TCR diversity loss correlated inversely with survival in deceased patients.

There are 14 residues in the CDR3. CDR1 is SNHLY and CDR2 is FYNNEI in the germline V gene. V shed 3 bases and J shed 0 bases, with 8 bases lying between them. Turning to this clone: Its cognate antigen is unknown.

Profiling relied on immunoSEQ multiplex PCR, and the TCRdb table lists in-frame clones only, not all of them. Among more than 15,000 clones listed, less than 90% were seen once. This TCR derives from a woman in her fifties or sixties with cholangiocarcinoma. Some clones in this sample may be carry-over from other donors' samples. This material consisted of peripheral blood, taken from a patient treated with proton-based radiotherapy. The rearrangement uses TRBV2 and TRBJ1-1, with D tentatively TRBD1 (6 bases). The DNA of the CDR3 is TGTGCCAGCAGTGAGACAGGAGTGAACACTGAAGCTTTCTTT. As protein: CASSETGVNTEAFF.